These 22 T cell receptor beta chains originate from one sample sequenced in a study of T cells in Graves' hyperthyroidism and ophthalmopathy (dated by TCRdb to about 2019). The method behind the library was multiplex PCR. The data were produced on an Illumina HiSeq 2000. TCR beta CDR3 regions were amplified from RNA transcripts. The TCR CDR3 was subjected to a first round of RT-PCR using the HTBI primer set and the Qiagen OneStep RT-PCR kit. TCRdb reworked the public reads: Q25 trimming with fastp, MiXCR clone assembly, productive beta chains retained. Each entry is one CDR3 protein sequence, shown with its most common DNA and genes. The sample table lists about 380,000 distinct CDR3 sequences, roughly 20% of them with a count of one. The ten largest clones take up around two fifths of the sample. Sequences were obtained from blood. Receptor source: a man aged 18 to 30 with Graves' ophthalmopathy.

This clonotype was observed at least ten times. This chain joins TRBV5-1 and TRBJ2-3; no reliable D call. Trimming removed 4 bases from V and 4 bases from J, with 13 bases in between. Germline-derived CDR1 and CDR2 are SGHRS and YFSETQ. The CDR3 consists of 14 residues. CDR3 residues: CASSLTSGADTQYF. The CDR3 nucleotides read TGCGCCAGCAGCCTGACGTCTGGGGCAGATACGCAGTATTTT.

The table lists this clonotype with many counts. The chain recombines TRBV5-1 with TRBJ2-5; D gene unclear. Germline V lookup: CDR1 SGHRS, CDR2 YFSETQ. The CDR3 covers 16 residues. Trimming pared 0 bases from V and 1 base from J, leaving 13 bases between. CDR3 sequence (DNA): TGCGCCAGCAGCTTGGCGCGCCCAGGCTTCCAAGAGACCCAGTACTTC. Protein sequence: CASSLARPGFQETQYF. Variable domain in full (rest from reference TRBV5-1 and TRBJ2-5): KAGVTQTPRYLIKTRGQQVTLSCSPISGHRSVSWYQQTPGQGLQFLFEYFSETQRNKGNFPGRFSGRQFSNSRSEMNVSTLELGDSALYLCASSLARPGFQETQYFGPGTRLLVL.

This clonotype occurred a few times. The chain uses TRBV11-2 and TRBJ1-4; 7 nucleotides line up with TRBD1. V was pared by 5 bases and J by 8 bases, with 8 bases of the junction left unmatched. The CDR3 runs 14 residues. Per germline, CDR1 SGHAT and CDR2 FQNNGV. CDR3 sequence (DNA): TGTGCCAGCAGCCCGACAGGGCGCTACGAAAAACTGTTTTTT. Its translation: CASSPTGRYEKLFF.

V and J are TRBV28 and TRBJ1-5; perhaps TRBD1 as D (6 bases). The CDR3 consists of 15 residues. V lost 5 bases, J lost 3 bases, and 14 bases lay in between. CDR1 is MDHEN and CDR2 is SYDVKM in the germline V gene. As DNA, the CDR3 is TGTGCCAGCAGTCCTCCGGGGGCCCCCAATCAGCCCCAGCATTTT. Its translation is CASSPPGAPNQPQHF. The whole variable domain, remainder taken from reference TRBV28 and TRBJ1-5, is DVKVTQSSRYLVKRTGEKVFLECVQDMDHENMFWYRQDPGLGLRLIYFSYDVKMKEKGDIPEGYSVSREKKERFSLILESASTNQTSMYLCASSPPGAPNQPQHFGDGTRLSIL.

This clonotype has a count of ten or more. V is TRBV6-2 or TRBV6-3 and J is TRBJ2-3; 8 bases fit TRBD2. The CDR3 spans 16 residues. Germline CDR1 reads MNHEY; CDR2 reads SVGEGT. The V gene end was trimmed by 2 bases and the J gene end by 4 bases; junction bases not matched to a gene: 8. In DNA, the CDR3 is TGTGCCAGCAGTTACCGGACGGGGGGGCTCTCAGATACGCAGTATTTT. Its translation: CASSYRTGGLSDTQYF.

This clonotype was detected ten times or more. Here the CDR3 reads CASSQGWHEQYF. The CDR3 DNA is TGTGCCAGCAGCCAAGGGTGGCACGAGCAGTACTTC. The chain couples TRBV3-1 to TRBJ2-7; D unclear. This CDR3 comprises 12 residues. Trimming cost V 1 base and J 5 bases, with 6 bases left between them. CDR1 LGHDT and CDR2 YNNKEL come from the germline V gene (reference sequence).

There are a few counts of this clonotype. This chain links TRBV29-1 with TRBJ1-5; 7 bases line up with TRBD1. In germline, CDR1 is SQVTM, CDR2 ANQGSEA. With 1 base clipped from V and 6 bases from J, the junction kept 3 bases outside the gene matches. The CDR3 is made up of 13 amino acids. The CDR3 here is CSVEGAGGQPQHF. For the CDR3, the DNA is TGCAGCGTTGAAGGGGCAGGGGGTCAGCCCCAGCATTTT.

This chain uses TRBV11-2 with TRBJ2-6; D ambiguous. CDR1 is SGHAT and CDR2 is FQNNGV in the germline V gene. This CDR3 comprises 14 residues. The V end was cut by 5 bases, the J end by 1 base, with 6 bases between. CDR3 region: CASSTPSGANVLTF. The DNA of the CDR3 is TGTGCCAGCAGCACGCCTTCTGGGGCCAACGTCCTGACTTTC.

The table lists this clonotype with many counts. V and J are TRBV2 and TRBJ1-4, with TRBD1 as a possible D gene (5 bases). Per germline, CDR1 SNHLY and CDR2 FYNNEI. V was trimmed by 8 bases and J by 2 bases, leaving 12 bases between them. The CDR3 has 14 residues. The CDR3 spells CASGLGGTNEKLFF. The CDR3 DNA reads as TGTGCCAGCGGACTGGGGGGTACTAATGAAAAACTGTTTTTT.

This clonotype was observed many times. J is TRBJ2-5 and V is TRBV7-2, with 7 positions matching TRBD2. Germline CDR1 SGHTA, CDR2 FQGNSA. V trimming: 0 bases; J trimming: 2 bases; junction bases outside the gene matches: 3. The CDR3 is 15 amino acids. For the CDR3, the DNA is TGTGCCAGCAGCTTAGCGGGGACTACTCAAGAGACCCAGTACTTC. It specifies CASSLAGTTQETQYF.

This clonotype was seen at least ten times. This rearrangement joins TRBV5-1 to TRBJ2-1, with D possibly TRBD2 on 5 matching bases. V gave up 3 bases and J gave up 9 bases, with 13 bases separating them. The CDR3 covers 13 residues. Germline CDR1 and CDR2: SGHRS and YFSETQ. The CDR3 here is CASSSKVEGEQFF. CDR3 sequence (DNA): TGCGCCAGCAGCTCAAAGGTTGAGGGTGAGCAGTTCTTC. The full variable domain, in which reference TRBV5-1 and TRBJ2-1 provide the parts outside the CDR3, is KAGVTQTPRYLIKTRGQQVTLSCSPISGHRSVSWYQQTPGQGLQFLFEYFSETQRNKGNFPGRFSGRQFSNSRSEMNVSTLELGDSALYLCASSSKVEGEQFFGPGTRLTVL.

This clonotype was recorded at least ten times. The chain is built from TRBV5-1 and TRBJ1-4; perhaps TRBD1 as D (6 bases). Trimming pared 4 bases from V and 0 bases from J, leaving 10 bases between. The germline V gene has CDR1 SGHRS and CDR2 YFSETQ. The CDR3 extends over 15 amino acids. DNA for the CDR3: TGCGCCAGCAGCCAGGACAGCACAACTAATGAAAAACTGTTTTTT. Translating it yields CASSQDSTTNEKLFF.

This sequence joins TRBV2 and TRBJ2-3; TRBD1 matches 7 bases. The CDR3 has 17 residues. CDR1 and CDR2 from the germline V gene are SNHLY and FYNNEI. V dropped 6 bases and J dropped 2; count of bases not matched to a gene: 14. The CDR3 loop reads CASRPGTATSYTDTQYF. In DNA, the CDR3 is TGTGCCAGCAGACCCGGGACAGCCACTTCATACACAGATACGCAGTATTTT.

This clonotype was detected once. The DNA of the CDR3 is TGTGCCAGCAGCTTAGAACAGGCTGGCACCGGGGAGCTGTTTTTT. Translation gives CASSLEQAGTGELFF. The chain joins TRBV7-9 to TRBJ2-2; possibly TRBD1 for D (5 bases). This CDR3 spans 15 amino acids. From germline, CDR1 is SEHNR and CDR2 FQNEAQ (reference sequence). Trimming shortened V by 1 base and J by 4 bases, and 10 bases separated the two germline ends.

This clonotype occurred many times. For the CDR3, the DNA is TGTGCCAGCAGTCGCAGCGGGAGGAGCTACGAGCAGTACTTC. Translating gives CASSRSGRSYEQYF. This rearrangement joins TRBV12-3 or TRBV12-4 to TRBJ2-7; 9 nucleotides match TRBD2. Trimming removed 5 bases from V and 3 bases from J; junction bases left unmatched: 5. This CDR3 comprises 14 residues.

This clonotype was observed a handful of times. This sequence joins TRBV4-1 and TRBJ2-7; 12 bases map to TRBD1. CDR3 size: 16 residues. V shed 1 base, J shed 6 bases, and the junction held 7 bases outside the gene matches. CDR1 is MGHRA, CDR2 YSYEKL, per germline. The CDR3 DNA reads TGCGCCAGCAGCCAAGGAGGTCGGGACAGGGGGCGCGAGCAGTACTTC. This sequence encodes CASSQGGRDRGREQYF.

This clonotype came up many times. CDR3 sequence reads: CASRGGTSSYNEQFF. In DNA form, the CDR3 reads TGTGCCAGCAGGGGGGGGACCTCATCCTACAATGAGCAGTTCTTC. The gene calls are TRBV12-3 or TRBV12-4 and TRBJ2-1, with 7 bases lining up with TRBD2. V shed 6 bases, J shed 1 base, and the junction held 6 bases outside the gene matches. There are 15 residues in the CDR3.

This clonotype has just a few counts. The gene calls are TRBV11-2 and TRBJ2-5, with D perhaps matching TRBD1 (6 bases). The CDR3 is 14 residues long. Trimming removed 6 bases from V and 3 bases from J, with 14 bases in between. The germline CDR1 and CDR2 sequences are SGHAT and FQNNGV. CDR3 DNA: TGTGCCAGCAGACAGACAGGACCGAAAGAGACCCAGTACTTC. This gives the protein CASRQTGPKETQYF.

The chain is built from TRBV28 and TRBJ2-1, with 7 nucleotides matching TRBD1. After removal of 9 bases from V and 7 bases from J, the junction contained 15 bases not matched to a gene. The CDR3 contains 15 residues. Germline V gene sequence: CDR1 MDHEN, CDR2 SYDVKM. The CDR3 is CASTKGGNKVNEQFF. DNA for the CDR3: TGTGCCAGTACCAAAGGGGGCAATAAAGTGAATGAGCAGTTCTTC. Full variable domain (missing parts from reference TRBV28 and TRBJ2-1): DVKVTQSSRYLVKRTGEKVFLECVQDMDHENMFWYRQDPGLGLRLIYFSYDVKMKEKGDIPEGYSVSREKKERFSLILESASTNQTSMYLCASTKGGNKVNEQFFGPGTRLTVL.

The chain carries TRBV29-1 and TRBJ1-1; possibly TRBD1 for D (5 bases). V was cut by 2 bases and J by 1 base, with 5 bases left in between. This CDR3 has 12 amino acids. CDR1 and CDR2 (germline): SQVTM, ANQGSEA. CDR3 region: CSVERGNTEAFF. CDR3 sequence (DNA): TGCAGCGTTGAAAGGGGGAACACTGAAGCTTTCTTT.

This clonotype was counted many times. V usage is TRBV6-2 or TRBV6-3 and J usage is TRBJ2-1; D possibly uses TRBD1 or TRBD2 (5 bases each). The CDR3 runs 15 residues. The germline V gene encodes CDR1 MNHEY and CDR2 SVGEGT. Between the trimmed V and J ends, which lost 6 bases and 3 bases, there was a span of 15 bases. This CDR3 is CASRGPGLYYNEQFF. The CDR3 bases are TGTGCCAGCAGGGGGCCGGGGCTGTACTACAATGAGCAGTTCTTC.

This clonotype was counted many times. The genes are TRBV5-1 and TRBJ1-5; no firm D call. V lost 1 base and J 5 bases, leaving 13 bases between the germline ends. The CDR3 is made up of 15 amino acids. Germline lookup yields CDR1 SGHRS and CDR2 YFSETQ. The CDR3 coding sequence is TGCGCCAGCAGCTTGAGTGAGGACCAACATCAGCCCCAGCATTTT. Encoded protein: CASSLSEDQHQPQHF.